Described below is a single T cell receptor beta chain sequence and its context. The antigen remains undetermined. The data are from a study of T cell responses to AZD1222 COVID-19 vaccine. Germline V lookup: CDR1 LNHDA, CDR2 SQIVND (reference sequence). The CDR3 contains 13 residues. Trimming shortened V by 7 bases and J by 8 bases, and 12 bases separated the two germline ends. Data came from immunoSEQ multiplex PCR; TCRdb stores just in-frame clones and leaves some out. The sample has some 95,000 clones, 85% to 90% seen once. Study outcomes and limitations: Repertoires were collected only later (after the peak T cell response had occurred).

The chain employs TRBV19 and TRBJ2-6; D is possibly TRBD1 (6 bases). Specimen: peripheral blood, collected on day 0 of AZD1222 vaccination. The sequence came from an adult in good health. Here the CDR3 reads CASKTGQTNVLTF. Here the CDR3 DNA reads TGTGCCAGTAAGACGGGACAAACCAACGTCCTGACTTTC.